These T cell receptor beta chains were read from a single sample in a study of blood T cell repertoires in COVID-19. Method: immunoSEQ multiplex PCR; TCRdb's copy keeps in-frame clones and lacks some. The sample consists of 200,000 to 250,000 clones, more than 75% of them appearing once. What was sequenced was PBMCs or T cells enriched from blood (not recorded which). The receptors were sampled from a man aged 25 to 45 in a cohort exposed to, infected with or recovered from COVID-19 (not recorded which). Each CDR3 is given with its conserved first and last residue. The order of the fields is clone size, V gene, D gene, J gene, CDR3 DNA, CDR3 protein. A D gene is named only where the DNA matches it firmly. Size is omitted from some rows. Given values are once, few, many or a class for expanded clones.

-,TRBV28,-,TRBJ1-2,TGTGCCAGCAGGCTCGGGGGGTCTTACCGACGTGGCTACACCTTC,CASRLGGSYRRGYTF
-,TRBV6-8,TRBD1,TRBJ2-7,TGTGCCAGCAGCCAATGGACAGGGGGTGAGCAGTACTTC,CASSQWTGGEQYF
-,TRBV21-1,-,TRBJ2-1,TGTGCCAGCAGCAAATTTACTAGCGGGAGCAATGAGCAGTTCTTC,CASSKFTSGSNEQFF
-,TRBV7-8,-,TRBJ2-2,TGTGCCAGCAGCTTACGGGGGGCCAGGGCGTCCACCGGGGAGCTGTTTTTT,CASSLRGARASTGELFF
-,TRBV28,TRBD2,TRBJ2-5,TGTGCCAGCAGTTTATACGGGACTAGCGGGAGCAGGGAGACCCAGTACTTC,CASSLYGTSGSRETQYF
-,TRBV11-3,-,TRBJ2-1,TGTGCCAGCAGCTCTAATTCCAATGAGCAGTTCTTC,CASSSNSNEQFF
once,TRBV27,-,TRBJ1-2,TGTGCCAGCAGTTTACGTAGGGACTCCCTGAAAGGCTACACCTTC,CASSLRRDSLKGYTF
-,TRBV6-2/TRBV6-3,-,TRBJ1-2,TGTGCCAGCAGCCCCATCAACTATGGCTACACCTTC,CASSPINYGYTF
-,TRBV10-2,-,TRBJ2-3,TGCGCCAGCAGCGCGGAAAGGCCTTCTTCGTCAGATACGCAGTATTTT,CASSAERPSSSDTQYF
-,TRBV13,-,TRBJ1-1,TGTGCCAGCAGCCGGGGAGGGGACCTAGCTTTCTTT,CASSRGGDLAFF
-,TRBV3-1/TRBV3-2,-,TRBJ2-7,TGTGCCAGCAGCCAGGAGAACTACGAGCAGTACTTC,CASSQENYEQYF
-,TRBV12-3/TRBV12-4,-,TRBJ1-2,TGTGCCAGCAGTCACGGAGCGAACTATGGCTACACCTTC,CASSHGANYGYTF